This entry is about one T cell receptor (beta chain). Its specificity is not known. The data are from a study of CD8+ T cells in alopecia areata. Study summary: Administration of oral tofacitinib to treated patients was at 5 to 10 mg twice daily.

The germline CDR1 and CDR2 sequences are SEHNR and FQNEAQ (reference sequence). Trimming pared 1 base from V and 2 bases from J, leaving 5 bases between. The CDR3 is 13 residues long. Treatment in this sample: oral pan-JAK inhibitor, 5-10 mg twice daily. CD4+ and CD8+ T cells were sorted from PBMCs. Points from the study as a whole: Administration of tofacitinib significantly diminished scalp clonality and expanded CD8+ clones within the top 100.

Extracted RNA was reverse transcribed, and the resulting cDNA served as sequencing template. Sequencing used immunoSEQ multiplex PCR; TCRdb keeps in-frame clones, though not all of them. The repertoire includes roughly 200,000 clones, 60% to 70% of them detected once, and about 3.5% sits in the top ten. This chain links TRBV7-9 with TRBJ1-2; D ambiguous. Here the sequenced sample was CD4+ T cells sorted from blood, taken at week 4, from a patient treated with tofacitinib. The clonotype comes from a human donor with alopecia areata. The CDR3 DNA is TGTGCCAGCAGCTTAGACACAAACTATGGCTACACCTTC. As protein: CASSLDTNYGYTF.